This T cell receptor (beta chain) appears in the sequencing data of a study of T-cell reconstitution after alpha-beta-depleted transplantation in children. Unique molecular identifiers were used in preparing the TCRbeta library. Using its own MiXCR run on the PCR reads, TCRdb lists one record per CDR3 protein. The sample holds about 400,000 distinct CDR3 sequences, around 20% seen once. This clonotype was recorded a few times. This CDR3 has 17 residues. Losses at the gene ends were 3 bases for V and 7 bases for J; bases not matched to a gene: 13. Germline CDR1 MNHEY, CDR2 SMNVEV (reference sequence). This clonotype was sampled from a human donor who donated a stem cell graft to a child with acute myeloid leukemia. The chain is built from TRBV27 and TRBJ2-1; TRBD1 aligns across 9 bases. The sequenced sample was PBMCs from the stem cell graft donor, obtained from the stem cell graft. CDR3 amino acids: CASSLGQGQATRNEQFF. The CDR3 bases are TGTGCCAGCAGTTTGGGACAGGGACAGGCAACCAGGAATGAGCAGTTCTTC.